The present T cell receptor beta chain was sequenced within a study of cytomegalovirus exposure and HLA in healthy donors. Across the study: When 398 donors were genotyped, roughly 78% of them were found to fall in the Caucasian-associated ancestry cluster. Study-level findings and limits: Later analysis found that TCR beta chains associated with HLA were more clonally expanded than other, equally common chains.

To note about this clone: Its matching antigen is unknown.

V lost 6 bases to trimming and J lost 3 bases; unmatched junction nucleotides: 3. Per germline, CDR1 SNHLY and CDR2 FYNNEI. The CDR3 has 15 amino acids. The PCR employed 60 Vbeta primers together with 13 Jbeta primers. Per the original methods: There were 80 million or so unique TCR beta chains by a later count, and about 12 million of them were shared. TCRdb keeps only in-frame clones here, not all; method: immunoSEQ multiplex PCR. Clone size and the V and J calls come from that table; the DNA yielded D and trimming. The repertoire holds 130,000 or so clones, with around 77% as singletons. The chain employs TRBV2 and TRBJ2-3; TRBD2 matches 13 bases. Sequencing input: PBMCs. This clonotype was sampled from a man over 45 in good health and CMV-seronegative. The CDR3 DNA reads TGTGCCAGCAGCCGGACTAGCGGGAGAACAGATACGCAGTATTTT. The encoded protein is CASSRTSGRTDTQYF.